The next 10 T cell receptor beta chains were all read from a single sample in a study of read filtering for tumor transcriptome and immune sequencing. Molecular barcoded adaptors covering alpha/delta and beta/gamma chains were used on 400 ng RNA. MiXCR was run by TCRdb on the reads, yielding one entry per CDR3 protein. This sample carries around 140,000 distinct CDR3 sequences, roughly 13% of them seen once, and the ten largest clones take about 7.7%. Sequenced sample: a population of CD138-negative cells sorted from bone marrow. The receptors come from a donor over 35 with multiple myeloma.

This chain links TRBV5-4 with TRBJ2-5; 9 bases agree with TRBD2. The length of the CDR3 is 17 residues. Germline V gene sequence: CDR1 SGHNT, CDR2 YYREEE (reference sequence). V lost 2 bases, J lost 1 base, and 9 bases stayed unmatched. CDR3 coding DNA: TGTGCCAGCAGCTTAGCGGCGGGAGGGGGCCCCCAAGAGACCCAGTACTTC. This translates into CASSLAAGGGPQETQYF. Full variable domain (missing parts from reference TRBV5-4 and TRBJ2-5): ETGVTQSPTHLIKTRGQQVTLRCSSQSGHNTVSWYQQALGQGPQFIFQYYREEENGRGNFPPRFSGLQFPNYSSELNVNALELDDSALYLCASSLAAGGGPQETQYFGPGTRLLVL.

The chain joins TRBV10-1 to TRBJ1-1; D unresolved. Germline CDR1 is WNHNN and CDR2 is SYGVQD (reference sequence). This CDR3 region has 14 residues. V was clipped by 2 bases and J by 0 bases, with 7 bases between them. CDR3 sequence (DNA): TGCGCCAGCAGTGAGGGGCGCATGAACACTGAAGCTTTCTTT. This translates into CASSEGRMNTEAFF.

CDR3 in DNA: TGCGCCAGCAGCTTCACCGGGACTAGCGGGATGTACGAGCAGTACTTC. This translates into CASSFTGTSGMYEQYF. The rearrangement joins TRBV5-1 to TRBJ2-7, with TRBD2 matching over 13 bases. This CDR3 is 16 amino acids long. J gave up 4 bases and V 2 bases, and 6 bases lay outside the gene matches. Germline values: CDR1 SGHRS, CDR2 YFSETQ.

This clonotype has ten or more counts. The rearrangement joins TRBV20-1 to TRBJ2-7; 10 nucleotides match TRBD2. Losses at the gene ends were 6 bases for V and 2 bases for J; bases not matched to a gene: 7. The CDR3 extends over 14 amino acids. Germline-derived CDR1 and CDR2 are DFQATT and SNEGSKA (reference sequence). CDR3 residues: CSAATSGPTYEQYF. The CDR3 nucleotides are TGCAGTGCGGCGACTAGCGGGCCTACCTACGAGCAGTACTTC.

A word on this clonotype: A far larger clone is just one base off, so this is likely a read error. The chain links TRBV12-3 or TRBV12-4 to TRBJ2-1, with 12 bases identical to TRBD2. This CDR3 region has 16 residues. The CDR3 loop reads CASRERLAGEGGERFF. The CDR3 DNA sequence: TGTGCCAGCAGAGAGCGACTAGCGGGAGAGGGGGGTGAGCGGTTCTTC.

This clonotype was detected ten times or more. The V and J genes are TRBV4-2 and TRBJ2-1, with 11 bases aligning to TRBD2. With 6 bases clipped from V and 5 bases from J, the junction kept 6 bases outside the gene matches. Per the germline V gene, CDR1 is LGHNA and CDR2 is YNFKEQ. There are 15 residues in the CDR3. The CDR3 DNA is TGTGCCAGCAGGTTAGGGACTAGCGGCAACAATGAGCAGTTCTTC. This sequence encodes CASRLGTSGNNEQFF.

This clonotype was counted ten times or more. The genes are TRBV7-6 and TRBJ2-7; 9 nucleotides align to TRBD2. CDR3 length: 16 amino acids. V was clipped by 5 bases and J by 6 bases; unmatched bases: 14. Germline V gives CDR1 SGHVS, CDR2 FNYEAQ. CDR3 coding DNA: TGTGCCAGCAGCCCCGGTGCGTGGGCGGGAGGGATCGAGCAGTACTTC. The encoded protein is CASSPGAWAGGIEQYF.

This clonotype was seen only a few times. Given the absence of the conserved phenylalanine or tryptophan at the CDR3 end, a read error is likely. DNA of the CDR3: TGCGCCGGCAGCCAAGCAATAAATGAGCAGTTCTCC. It encodes CAGSQAINEQFS. The J gene is TRBJ2-1, the V gene TRBV4-1; D is uncertain. This CDR3 comprises 12 residues. CDR1 is MGHRA and CDR2 is YSYEKL in the germline V gene.

The table lists this clonotype with many counts. V and J are TRBV6-2 or TRBV6-3 and TRBJ2-1; D is unclear. The CDR3 length is 15 residues. CDR1 and CDR2 (germline): MNHEY, SVGEGT. Between the trimmed V and J ends, which lost 7 bases and 5 bases, there was a span of 18 bases. CDR3 in DNA: TGTGCCAGCATTTTACGGACGGCCGGCCACAATGAGCAGTTCTTC. Residues: CASILRTAGHNEQFF.

The sample holds many counts of this clonotype. As DNA, the CDR3 is TGCAGTGCTCCGGGAGGGCCGACAGATACGCAGTATTTT. Its protein is CSAPGGPTDTQYF. The chain carries TRBV20-1 and TRBJ2-3, with 8 bases lining up with TRBD2. Trimming cost V 5 bases and J 3 bases; bases outside gene matches: 4. The CDR3 spans 13 residues. The V gene's germline CDR1 is DFQATT and CDR2 SNEGSKA (reference sequence).